This entry lists 8 T cell receptor beta chains sequenced from one sample in a study of CD8+ T cells in alopecia areata. Once RNA had been extracted, it was reverse transcribed into cDNA to act as the sequencing template. Measured with immunoSEQ multiplex PCR; TCRdb has only the in-frame clones, and not every one. The sample has over 150,000 clones; 50% to 60% are singletons. The sequencing here drew on CD4+ T cells sorted from blood, taken at week 0. These receptors came from a human donor with alopecia areata.

A word on this clone: This sample includes further DNA sequences coding for the same CDR3. J is TRBJ2-1 and V is TRBV5-1; D call uncertain. The V and J ends lost 0 bases and 1 base respectively, with 2 bases between them. The CDR3 sequence is 13 residues long. The germline gives CDR1 SGHRS, CDR2 YFSETQ. CDR3 sequence (DNA): TGCGCCAGCAGCTTGGGTTCCTACAATGAGCAGTTCTTC. Its translation is CASSLGSYNEQFF.

CDR3 residues: CARDRGPTDTQYF. CDR3 DNA sequence: TGTGCCCGGGACAGGGGGCCCACAGATACGCAGTATTTT. The chain recombines TRBV30 with TRBJ2-3, with TRBD1 matching over 12 bases. Germline trimming cut 8 bases from V and 2 bases from J; bases unmatched to any gene: 2. This CDR3 spans 13 amino acids. Germline values: CDR1 GTSNPN, CDR2 SVGIG (reference sequence). Full variable domain (outside the CDR3, taken from reference TRBV30 and TRBJ2-3): SQTIHQWPATLVQPVGSPLSLECTVEGTSNPNLYWYRQAAGRGLQLLFYSVGIGQISSEVPQNLSASRPQDRQFILSSKKLLLSDSGFYLCARDRGPTDTQYFGPGTRLTVL.

Concerning this clone: Other DNA sequences in this specimen translate into the identical CDR3. V is TRBV29-1 and J is TRBJ1-5, with a tentative D call TRBD1 (5 bases). Germline assignment: CDR1 SQVTM and CDR2 ANQGSEA. The CDR3 has 13 residues. Deletions cut 4 bases from V and 4 bases from J, with 11 bases between. DNA for the CDR3: TGCAGCGTTGGGGGCCAGGGTAATCAGCCCCAGCATTTT. Protein sequence: CSVGGQGNQPQHF.

The V call is TRBV7-9, the J call TRBJ1-1; no reliable D call. Looked up from germline, CDR1 is SEHNR and CDR2 is FQNEAQ (reference sequence). This CDR3 spans 15 amino acids. The V end lost 1 base, the J end lost 4 bases, and 13 bases lay between the germline ends. The CDR3 DNA is TGTGCCAGCAGCTTAGGGAGCCCCCCGGGCACTGAAGCTTTCTTT. Translated: CASSLGSPPGTEAFF.

The chain has TRBV10-3 and TRBJ1-5, with 7 bases matching TRBD1. Per germline, CDR1 ENHRY and CDR2 SYGVKD. The CDR3 runs 13 residues. Trimming at V came to 6 bases and at J to 5 bases, leaving 4 bases not matched to a gene. CDR3 nucleotides: TGTGCCATCAGCCGGGACAGAGATCAGCCCCAGCATTTT. Encoded protein: CAISRDRDQPQHF.

The genes are TRBV29-1 and TRBJ2-1, with 7 bases identical to TRBD2. Trimming cost V 4 bases and J 8 bases; bases outside gene matches: 2. In germline, CDR1 is SQVTM, CDR2 ANQGSEA. CDR3 size: 11 residues. The CDR3 here is CSVAGGHEQFF. DNA of the CDR3: TGCAGCGTTGCGGGAGGCCATGAGCAGTTCTTC.

The gene calls are TRBV6-1 and TRBJ1-1; the D gene is possibly TRBD1 (5 bases). V was trimmed by 6 bases and J by 4 bases, leaving 15 bases between them. CDR1 and CDR2 from the germline V gene are MNHNS and SASEGT. The CDR3 is 14 amino acids. CDR3 sequence reads: CASRWRGEGTEAFF. The CDR3 nucleotides are TGTGCCAGCAGATGGAGGGGTGAAGGCACTGAAGCTTTCTTT.

The sample holds a few counts of this clone. J is TRBJ2-7 and V is TRBV23-1, with 12 bases fitting TRBD1. Being an ORF, TRBV23-1 has a function that is uncertain. V gave up 4 bases and J gave up 6 bases; unmatched junction bases: 16. The CDR3 totals 18 residues. CDR3 region: CASSPRDRGLARRTEQYF. CDR3 coding DNA: TGCGCCAGCAGTCCCCGGGACAGGGGGCTAGCGAGGAGGACCGAGCAGTACTTC.